This entry is about one T cell receptor (beta chain). TCRdb re-called the 5' RACE reads and gives one entry per CDR3 protein, without DNA. The sample data list 350,000 to 400,000 distinct CDR3 sequences. The data are from a study of T cells expressing NK-cell markers. Sequenced input: blood T cells: a sorted CD56 or NKG2C T cell subset, CD4+ or CD8+ T cells, or bulk PBMC T cells (not recorded which). This sequence originates from a woman aged 45-60 years in good health.

The CDR3 sequence is CRDICCVDGENTGELFF. V gene TRBV29-1 combines with J gene TRBJ2-2. CDR3 size: 17 residues. Germline lookup yields CDR1 SQVTM and CDR2 ANQGSEA.